This entry features one T cell receptor beta chain sequence. This entry comes from a study of radiation and T cells in renal cell carcinoma. Overall study: Nephrectomy followed 15 Gy stereotactic body radiation by 4 weeks.

Clones were sequenced by immunoSEQ multiplex PCR, and TCRdb holds only the in-frame ones, with some missing. The sample lists more than 100,000 clones, 70% to 90% occurring once. V gave up 3 bases and J gave up 3 bases, with 4 bases separating them. This CDR3 spans 11 amino acids. Looked up from germline, CDR1 is SGHNT and CDR2 is YYREEE (reference sequence). Time point defined: blood 2 weeks post-SBRT. Treatment meaning: 15 Gy SBRT to primary tumor, nephrectomy 4 weeks later. The sequence was collected from a woman in her 70s with renal cell carcinoma. The source material was blood, sampled from a patient whose treatment included radiotherapy and nephrectomy. This chain joins TRBV5-4 and TRBJ2-7, with D uncertain. The DNA of the CDR3 is TGTGCCAGCAGCTCGGTCTACGAGCAGTACTTC. It specifies CASSSVYEQYF.